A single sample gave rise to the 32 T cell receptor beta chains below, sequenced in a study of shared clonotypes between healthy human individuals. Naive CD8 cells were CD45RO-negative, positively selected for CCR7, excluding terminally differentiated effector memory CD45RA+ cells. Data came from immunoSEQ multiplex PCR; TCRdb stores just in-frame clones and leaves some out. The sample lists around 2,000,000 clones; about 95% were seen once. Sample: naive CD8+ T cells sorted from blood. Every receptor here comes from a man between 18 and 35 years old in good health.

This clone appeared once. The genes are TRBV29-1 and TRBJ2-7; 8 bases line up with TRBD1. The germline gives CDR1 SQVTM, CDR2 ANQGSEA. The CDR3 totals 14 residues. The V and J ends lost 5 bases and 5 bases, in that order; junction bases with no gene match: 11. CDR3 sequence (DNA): TGCAGCGTTCGCCTGGGACAGGCCGGGGACGAGCAGTACTTC. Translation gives CSVRLGQAGDEQYF.

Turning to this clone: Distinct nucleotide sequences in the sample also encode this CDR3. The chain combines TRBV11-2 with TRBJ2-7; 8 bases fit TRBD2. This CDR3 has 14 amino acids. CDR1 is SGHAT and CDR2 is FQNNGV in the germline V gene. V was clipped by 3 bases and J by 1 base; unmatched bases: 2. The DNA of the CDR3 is TGTGCCAGCAGCTTCTCTAGCGGGTCCTACGAGCAGTACTTC. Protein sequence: CASSFSSGSYEQYF.

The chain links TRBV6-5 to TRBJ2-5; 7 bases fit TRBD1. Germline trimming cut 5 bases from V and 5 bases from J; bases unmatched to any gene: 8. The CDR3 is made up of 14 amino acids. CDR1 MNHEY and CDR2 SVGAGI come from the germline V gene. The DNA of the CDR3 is TGTGCCAGCAGTCCTCTAGGCAGGGGGGAGACCCAGTACTTC. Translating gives CASSPLGRGETQYF.

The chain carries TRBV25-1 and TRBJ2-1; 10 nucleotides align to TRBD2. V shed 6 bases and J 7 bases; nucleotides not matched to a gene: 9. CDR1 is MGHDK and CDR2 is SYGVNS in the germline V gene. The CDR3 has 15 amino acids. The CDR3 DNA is TGTGCCAGCAGGAGGGGAGCGGGGGGGCAAAATGAGCAGTTCTTC. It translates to CASRRGAGGQNEQFF. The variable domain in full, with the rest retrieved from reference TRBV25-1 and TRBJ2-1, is EADIYQTPRYLVIGTGKKITLECSQTMGHDKMYWYQQDPGMELHLIHYSYGVNSTEKGDLSSESTVSRIRTEHFPLTLESARPSHTSQYLCASRRGAGGQNEQFFGPGTRLTVL.

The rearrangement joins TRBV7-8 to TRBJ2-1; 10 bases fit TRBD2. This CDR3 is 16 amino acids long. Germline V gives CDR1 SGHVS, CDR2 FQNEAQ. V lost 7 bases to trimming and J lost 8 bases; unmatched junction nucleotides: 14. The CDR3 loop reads CASTPGLAGVVDEQFF. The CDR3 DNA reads TGTGCCAGCACCCCAGGGCTAGCGGGAGTGGTGGATGAGCAGTTCTTC.

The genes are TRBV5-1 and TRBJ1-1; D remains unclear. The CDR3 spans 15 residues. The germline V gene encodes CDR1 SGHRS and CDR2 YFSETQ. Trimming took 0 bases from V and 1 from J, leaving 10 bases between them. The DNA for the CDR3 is TGCGCCAGCAGCTTGGAGTACCCGGGGAACACTGAAGCTTTCTTT. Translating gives CASSLEYPGNTEAFF.

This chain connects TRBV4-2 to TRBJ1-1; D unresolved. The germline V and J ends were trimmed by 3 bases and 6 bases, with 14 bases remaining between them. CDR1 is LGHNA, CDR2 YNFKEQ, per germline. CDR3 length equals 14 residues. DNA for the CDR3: TGTGCCAGCAGCCACGACCCCTCGTTGGCTGAAGCTTTCTTT. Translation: CASSHDPSLAEAFF.

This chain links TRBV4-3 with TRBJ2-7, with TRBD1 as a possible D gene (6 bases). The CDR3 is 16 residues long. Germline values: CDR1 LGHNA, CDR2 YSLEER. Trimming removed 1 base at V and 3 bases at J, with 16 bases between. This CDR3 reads CASSQGYNRVDYEQYF. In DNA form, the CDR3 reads TGCGCCAGCAGCCAAGGGTACAACAGGGTGGACTACGAGCAGTACTTC.

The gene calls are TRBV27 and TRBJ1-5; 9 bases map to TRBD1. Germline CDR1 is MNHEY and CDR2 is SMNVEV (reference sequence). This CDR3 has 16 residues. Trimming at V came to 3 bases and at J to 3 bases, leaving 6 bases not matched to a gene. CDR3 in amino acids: CASSLTGTGNNQPQHF. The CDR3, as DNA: TGTGCCAGCAGTTTGACCGGGACAGGGAACAATCAGCCCCAGCATTTT.

In nucleotides, the CDR3 is TGTGCCAGCAGCGTAGCAGAGGGGGTTGCAACTAATGAAAAACTGTTTTTT. Translated: CASSVAEGVATNEKLFF. V usage is TRBV9 and J usage is TRBJ1-4; a weak D match, TRBD1 (6 bases). Germline V gene data show CDR1 as SGDLS and CDR2 as YYNGEE. Trimming left V 0 bases short and J 0 bases short, with 12 bases between. The CDR3 consists of 17 residues. The variable domain in full, with the rest retrieved from reference TRBV9 and TRBJ1-4, is DSGVTQTPKHLITATGQRVTLRCSPRSGDLSVYWYQQSLDQGLQFLIQYYNGEERAKGNILERFSAQQFPDLHSELNLSSLELGDSALYFCASSVAEGVATNEKLFFGSGTQLSVL.

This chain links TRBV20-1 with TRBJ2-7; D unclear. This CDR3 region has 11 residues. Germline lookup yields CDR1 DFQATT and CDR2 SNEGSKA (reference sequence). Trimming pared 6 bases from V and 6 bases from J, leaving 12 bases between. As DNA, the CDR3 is TGCAGTGCGGCGATGGGGTCCGAGCAGTACTTC. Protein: CSAAMGSEQYF.

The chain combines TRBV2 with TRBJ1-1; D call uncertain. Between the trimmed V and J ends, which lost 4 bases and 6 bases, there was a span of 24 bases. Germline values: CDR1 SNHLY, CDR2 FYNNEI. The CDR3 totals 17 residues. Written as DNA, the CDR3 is TGTGCCAGCAGTGTAGACTCCCAGGTGGGCGTCAGCTCTGAAGCTTTCTTT. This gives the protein CASSVDSQVGVSSEAFF. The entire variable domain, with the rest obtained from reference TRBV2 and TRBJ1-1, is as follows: EPEVTQTPSHQVTQMGQEVILRCVPISNHLYFYWYRQILGQKVEFLVSFYNNEISEKSEIFDDQFSVERPDGSNFTLKIRSTKLEDSAMYFCASSVDSQVGVSSEAFFGQGTRLTVV.

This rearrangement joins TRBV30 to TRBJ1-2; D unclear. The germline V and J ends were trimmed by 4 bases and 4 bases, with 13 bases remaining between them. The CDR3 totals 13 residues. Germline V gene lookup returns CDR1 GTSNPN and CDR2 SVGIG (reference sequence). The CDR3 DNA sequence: TGTGCCTGGATCCACCCGGCAACCTATGGCTACACCTTC. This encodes CAWIHPATYGYTF. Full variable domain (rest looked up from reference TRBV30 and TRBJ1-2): SQTIHQWPATLVQPVGSPLSLECTVEGTSNPNLYWYRQAAGRGLQLLFYSVGIGQISSEVPQNLSASRPQDRQFILSSKKLLLSDSGFYLCAWIHPATYGYTFGSGTRLTVV.

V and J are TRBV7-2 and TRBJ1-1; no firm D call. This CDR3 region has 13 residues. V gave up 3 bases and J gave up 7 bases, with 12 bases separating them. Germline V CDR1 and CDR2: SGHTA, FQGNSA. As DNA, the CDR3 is TGTGCCAGCAGCTTCGGCAGGACCTATGAAGCTTTCTTT. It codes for CASSFGRTYEAFF.

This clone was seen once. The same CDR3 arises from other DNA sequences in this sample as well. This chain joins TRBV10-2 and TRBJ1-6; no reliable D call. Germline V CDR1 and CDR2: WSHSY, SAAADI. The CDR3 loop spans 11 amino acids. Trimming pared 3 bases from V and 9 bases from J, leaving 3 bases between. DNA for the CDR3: TGCGCCAGCAGTGATGGTTCACCCCTCCACTTT. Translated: CASSDGSPLHF.

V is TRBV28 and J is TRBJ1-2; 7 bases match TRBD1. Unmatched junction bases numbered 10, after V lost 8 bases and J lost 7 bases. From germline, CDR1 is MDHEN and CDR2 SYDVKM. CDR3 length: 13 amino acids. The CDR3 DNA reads TGTGCCAGCCGGGGGGACAGTTTTAGTGGCTACACCTTC. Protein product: CASRGDSFSGYTF.

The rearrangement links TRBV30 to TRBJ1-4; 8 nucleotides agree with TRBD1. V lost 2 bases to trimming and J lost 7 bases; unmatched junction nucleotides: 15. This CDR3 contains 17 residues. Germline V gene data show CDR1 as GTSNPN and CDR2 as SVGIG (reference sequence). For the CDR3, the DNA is TGTGCCTGGAGTTCGGGACAGGTCACCTTCGGAATTGAAAAACTGTTTTTT. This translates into CAWSSGQVTFGIEKLFF.

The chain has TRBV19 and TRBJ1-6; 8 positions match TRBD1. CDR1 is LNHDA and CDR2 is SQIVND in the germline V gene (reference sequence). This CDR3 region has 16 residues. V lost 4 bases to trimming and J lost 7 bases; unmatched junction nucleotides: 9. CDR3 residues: CASSNVLRDRNSPLHF. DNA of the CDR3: TGTGCCAGTAGTAACGTCTTACGGGACAGGAATTCACCCCTCCACTTT.

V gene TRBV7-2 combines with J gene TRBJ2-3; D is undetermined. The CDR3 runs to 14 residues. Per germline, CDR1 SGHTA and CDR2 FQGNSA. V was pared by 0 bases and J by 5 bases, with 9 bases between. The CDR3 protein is CASSLALVKDTQYF. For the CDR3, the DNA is TGTGCCAGCAGCTTAGCCCTAGTTAAAGATACGCAGTATTTT.

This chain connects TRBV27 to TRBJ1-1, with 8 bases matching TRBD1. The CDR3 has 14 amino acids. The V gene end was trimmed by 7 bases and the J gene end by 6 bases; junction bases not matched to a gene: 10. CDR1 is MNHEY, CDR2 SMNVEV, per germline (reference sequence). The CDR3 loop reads CASTDRGRNSEAFF. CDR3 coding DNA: TGTGCCAGCACCGACAGGGGTAGAAACTCTGAAGCTTTCTTT.

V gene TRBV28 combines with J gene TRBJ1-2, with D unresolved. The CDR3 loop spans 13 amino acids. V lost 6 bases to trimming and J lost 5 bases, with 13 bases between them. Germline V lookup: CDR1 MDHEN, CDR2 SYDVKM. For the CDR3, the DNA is TGTGCCAGCAGACCAAGGAGTCGGTATGGCTACACCTTC. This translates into CASRPRSRYGYTF.

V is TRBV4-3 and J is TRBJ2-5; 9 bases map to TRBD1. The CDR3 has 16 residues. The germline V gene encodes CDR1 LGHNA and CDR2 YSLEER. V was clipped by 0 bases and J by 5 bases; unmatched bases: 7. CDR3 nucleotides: TGCGCCAGCAGCCAAGATCCGGGACAGGGCTGGGAGACCCAGTACTTC. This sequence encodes CASSQDPGQGWETQYF.

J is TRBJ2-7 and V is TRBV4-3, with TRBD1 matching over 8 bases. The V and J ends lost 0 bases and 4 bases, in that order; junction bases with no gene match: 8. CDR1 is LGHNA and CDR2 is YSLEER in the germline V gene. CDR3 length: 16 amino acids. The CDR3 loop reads CASSQDSDRGVYEQYF. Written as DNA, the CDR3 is TGCGCCAGCAGCCAAGATAGCGACAGGGGAGTATACGAGCAGTACTTC.

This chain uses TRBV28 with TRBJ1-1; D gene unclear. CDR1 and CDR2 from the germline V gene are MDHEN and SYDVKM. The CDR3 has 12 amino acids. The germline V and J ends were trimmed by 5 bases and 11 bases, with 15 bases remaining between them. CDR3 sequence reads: CASSTGTARAFF. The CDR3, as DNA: TGTGCCAGCAGTACCGGAACAGCCCGGGCTTTCTTT.

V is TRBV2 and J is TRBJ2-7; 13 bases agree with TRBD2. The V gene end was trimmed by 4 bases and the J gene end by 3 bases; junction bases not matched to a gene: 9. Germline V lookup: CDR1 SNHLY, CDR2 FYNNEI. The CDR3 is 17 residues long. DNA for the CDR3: TGTGCCAGCAGTGCCAGGGAGACTAGCGGGAGGTTCTACGAGCAGTACTTC. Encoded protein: CASSARETSGRFYEQYF. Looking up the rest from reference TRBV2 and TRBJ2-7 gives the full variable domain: EPEVTQTPSHQVTQMGQEVILRCVPISNHLYFYWYRQILGQKVEFLVSFYNNEISEKSEIFDDQFSVERPDGSNFTLKIRSTKLEDSAMYFCASSARETSGRFYEQYFGPGTRLTVT.

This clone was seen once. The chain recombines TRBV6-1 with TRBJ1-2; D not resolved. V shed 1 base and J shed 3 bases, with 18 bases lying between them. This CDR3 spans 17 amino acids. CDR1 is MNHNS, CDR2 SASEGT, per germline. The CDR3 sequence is CASSEGWWVYGDYGYTF. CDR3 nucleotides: TGTGCCAGCAGTGAAGGTTGGTGGGTCTACGGTGACTATGGCTACACCTTC.

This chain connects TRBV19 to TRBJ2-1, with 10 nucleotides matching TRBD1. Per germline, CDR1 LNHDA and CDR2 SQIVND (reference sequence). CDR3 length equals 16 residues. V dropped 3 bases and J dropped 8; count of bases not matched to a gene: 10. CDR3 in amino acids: CASSMIGDRGYDEQFF. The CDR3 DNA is TGTGCCAGTAGTATGATTGGGGACAGGGGTTATGATGAGCAGTTCTTC.

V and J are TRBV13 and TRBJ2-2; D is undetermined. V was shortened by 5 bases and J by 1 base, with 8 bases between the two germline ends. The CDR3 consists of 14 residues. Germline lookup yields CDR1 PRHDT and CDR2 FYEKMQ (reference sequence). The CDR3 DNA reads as TGTGCCAGCAGCCAGAGGCTGAACACCGGGGAGCTGTTTTTT. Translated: CASSQRLNTGELFF.

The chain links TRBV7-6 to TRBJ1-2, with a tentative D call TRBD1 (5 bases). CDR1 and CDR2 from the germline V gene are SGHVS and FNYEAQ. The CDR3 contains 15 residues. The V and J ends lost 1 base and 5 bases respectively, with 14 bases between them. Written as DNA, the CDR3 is TGTGCCAGCAGCTTAGATACAGGCTTAGGGTATGGCTACACCTTC. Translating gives CASSLDTGLGYGYTF.

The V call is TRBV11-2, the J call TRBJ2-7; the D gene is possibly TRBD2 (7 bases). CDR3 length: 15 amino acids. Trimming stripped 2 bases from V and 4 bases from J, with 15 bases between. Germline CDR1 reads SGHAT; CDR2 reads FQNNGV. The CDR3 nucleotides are TGTGCCAGCAGCTTACCAGGGGCGGGAGATTACGAGCAGTACTTC. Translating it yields CASSLPGAGDYEQYF.

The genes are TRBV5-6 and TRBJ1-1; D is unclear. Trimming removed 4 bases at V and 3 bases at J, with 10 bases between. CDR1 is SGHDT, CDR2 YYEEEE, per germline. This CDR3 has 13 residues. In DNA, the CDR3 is TGTGCCAGCAGCCCTTCAAGTGACACTGAAGCTTTCTTT. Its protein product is CASSPSSDTEAFF.

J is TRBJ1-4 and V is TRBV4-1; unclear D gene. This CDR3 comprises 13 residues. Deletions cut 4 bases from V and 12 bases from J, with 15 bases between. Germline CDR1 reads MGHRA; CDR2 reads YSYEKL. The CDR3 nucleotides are TGCGCCAGCAGCCTAACCCAACGGGGTGAACTGTTTTTT. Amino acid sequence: CASSLTQRGELFF.